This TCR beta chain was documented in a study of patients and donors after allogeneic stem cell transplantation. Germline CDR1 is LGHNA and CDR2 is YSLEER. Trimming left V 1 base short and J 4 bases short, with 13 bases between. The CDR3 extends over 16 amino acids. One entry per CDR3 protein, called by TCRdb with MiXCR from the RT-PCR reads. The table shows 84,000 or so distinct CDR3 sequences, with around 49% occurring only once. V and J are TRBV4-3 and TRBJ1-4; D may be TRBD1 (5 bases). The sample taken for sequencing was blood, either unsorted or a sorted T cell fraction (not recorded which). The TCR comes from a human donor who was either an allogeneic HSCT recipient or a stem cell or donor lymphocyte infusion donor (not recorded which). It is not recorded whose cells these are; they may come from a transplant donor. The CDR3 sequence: CASSQVEDSNNEKLFF. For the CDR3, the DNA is TGCGCCAGCAGCCAAGTAGAAGACAGTAATAATGAAAAACTGTTTTTT.